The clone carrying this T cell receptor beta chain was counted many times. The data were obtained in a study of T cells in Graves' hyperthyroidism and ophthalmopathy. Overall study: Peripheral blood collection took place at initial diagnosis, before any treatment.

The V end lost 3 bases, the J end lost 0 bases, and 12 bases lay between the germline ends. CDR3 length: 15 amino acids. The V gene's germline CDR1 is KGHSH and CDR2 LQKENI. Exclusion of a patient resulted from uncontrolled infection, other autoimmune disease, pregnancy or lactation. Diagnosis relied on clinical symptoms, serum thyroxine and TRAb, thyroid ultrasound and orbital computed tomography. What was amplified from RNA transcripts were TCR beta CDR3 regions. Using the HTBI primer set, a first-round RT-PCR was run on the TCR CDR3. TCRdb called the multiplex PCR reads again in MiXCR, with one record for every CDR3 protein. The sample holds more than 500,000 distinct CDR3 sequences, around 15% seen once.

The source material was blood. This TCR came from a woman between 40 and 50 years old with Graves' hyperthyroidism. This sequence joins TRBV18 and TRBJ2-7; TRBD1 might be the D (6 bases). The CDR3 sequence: CASSPVRTDSYEQYF. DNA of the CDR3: TGTGCCAGCTCACCTGTGAGGACAGACTCCTACGAGCAGTACTTC.